The rows below give T cell receptor beta chains drawn from one sample of a study of T cell changes during pregnancy in multiple sclerosis. Here immunoSEQ multiplex PCR was the method, and the copy in TCRdb shows in-frame clones only, minus some. Among about 88,000 clones, roughly nine tenths were seen once, and the ten largest hold about 1.5%. The material was peripheral blood, obtained in the first trimester of pregnancy. The source of these receptors is a female donor with multiple sclerosis, enrolled in a pregnancy study. The CDR3 runs from the conserved cysteine through the conserved F or W. The D gene is left open where the match is weak. The size entry is marked missing in some rows and otherwise reads once, few, many or a size class.

D: .; V: TRBV5-1; size: .; J: TRBJ2-1; DNA: TGCGCCAGCAGCTCGAAGCGGGCCTCCTACAATGAGCAGTTCTTC; CDR3: CASSSKRASYNEQFF
D: .; V: TRBV18; size: .; J: TRBJ1-1; DNA: TGTGCCAGCTCACCAGACACCCCACGGGGCACTGAAGCTTTCTTT; CDR3: CASSPDTPRGTEAFF
D: TRBD1; V: TRBV5-1; size: .; J: TRBJ1-1; DNA: TGCGCCAGCAGCTCCACTCCGGGACAGCTTGAAGCTTTCTTT; CDR3: CASSSTPGQLEAFF
D: TRBD1; V: TRBV5-6; size: .; J: TRBJ2-2; DNA: TGTGCCAGCAGCTTGACCGGGACAGGGTACACCGGGGAGCTGTTTTTT; CDR3: CASSLTGTGYTGELFF
D: .; V: TRBV6-5; size: .; J: TRBJ2-2; DNA: TGTGCCAGCAGCCGGGGAGGATTAAACACCGGGGAGCTGTTTTTT; CDR3: CASSRGGLNTGELFF
D: TRBD1; V: TRBV5-1; size: .; J: TRBJ1-1; DNA: TGCGCCAGCACCAAGCCTGGACAGGTAGAAGCTTTCTTT; CDR3: CASTKPGQVEAFF
D: TRBD1; V: TRBV15; size: few; J: TRBJ2-7; DNA: TGTGCCACCAGCGGGGGACAGCCTTACTACGAGCAGTACTTC; CDR3: CATSGGQPYYEQYF
D: TRBD1; V: TRBV5-1; size: .; J: TRBJ1-1; DNA: TGCGCCAGCTGTCAGACCCCCCAGGGGGCCGACACTGAAGCTTTCTTT; CDR3: CASCQTPQGADTEAFF
D: TRBD2; V: TRBV4-1; size: .; J: TRBJ2-7; DNA: TGCGCCAGCAGCCCGCTAGCGGGTCTATCCTACGAGCAGTACTTC; CDR3: CASSPLAGLSYEQYF
D: .; V: TRBV4-2; size: .; J: TRBJ2-5; DNA: TGTGCCAGCAGCCCAGGATTGTCAGCTGGGGGGGAGACCCAGTACTTC; CDR3: CASSPGLSAGGETQYF
D: TRBD1; V: TRBV27; size: .; J: TRBJ1-2; DNA: TGTGCCAGCAGTAACAGGGGGCTAAACTATGGCTACACCTTC; CDR3: CASSNRGLNYGYTF
D: TRBD1; V: TRBV5-8; size: .; J: TRBJ2-3; DNA: TGTGCCAGCAGCTTCGGGGACAGTAGCACAGATACGCAGTATTTT; CDR3: CASSFGDSSTDTQYF
D: TRBD2; V: TRBV9; size: .; J: TRBJ2-1; DNA: TGTGCCAGCAGCGTTAGCGGGAGGGAAAATGAGCAGTTCTTC; CDR3: CASSVSGRENEQFF
D: TRBD1; V: TRBV6-5; size: .; J: TRBJ2-2; DNA: TGTGCCAGCAGTTACGGACAGGGGGGCACCGGGGAGCTGTTTTTT; CDR3: CASSYGQGGTGELFF
D: TRBD2; V: TRBV7-6; size: .; J: TRBJ2-3; DNA: TGTGCCAGCAGCTTAGGGTTCATCCCCTCGGGACTAGCGGAGGCAGATACGCAGTATTTT; CDR3: CASSLGFIPSGLAEADTQYF
D: .; V: TRBV19; size: once; J: TRBJ2-6; DNA: TGTGCCAGTAGTATAGCGGGGGGCGCGGTATCTGGGGCCAACGTCCTGACTTTC; CDR3: CASSIAGGAVSGANVLTF